This TCR beta chain was found in a study of blood T cell repertoires in COVID-19. Study-level information: Donors in the United States, Italy and Spain gave samples during acute or convalescent COVID-19. Sources were T cells, B-cell-depleted T cells, or PBMCs; the material itself was cDNA or gDNA.

Original analysis: The authors estimated nucleated cell counts from reference gene primer amplification. The table came from immunoSEQ multiplex PCR; TCRdb's copy has only in-frame clones and leaves some out. D and trimming come from the DNA, and the V and J calls and clone size come from that table. The table shows around 33,000 clones, with around 73% occurring only once. This CDR3 spans 13 amino acids. V lost 7 bases and J lost 1, with 7 bases in between. Germline loops: CDR1 MNHNY, CDR2 SVGAGI (reference sequence). Input material: peripheral blood. The clonotype was recovered from a man older than 75 with acute or convalescent COVID-19. The chain recombines TRBV6-6 with TRBJ2-2; D is perhaps TRBD1 (6 bases). CDR3 bases: TGTGCCAGCACCAGGGGGAACACCGGGGAGCTGTTTTTT. Translating it yields CASTRGNTGELFF.